Following are 15 T cell receptor beta chains from one sample sequenced in a study of immune characterization of retroperitoneal liposarcoma. TCRdb analysed the PCR reads with MiXCR anew, one entry per CDR3 protein. The sample carries about 10,000 distinct CDR3 sequences, roughly a third recorded once. The source material was tumor tissue. All receptors derive from a female donor with retroperitoneal liposarcoma.

The chain carries TRBV6-1 and TRBJ2-4, with 7 bases aligning to TRBD2. The last part of the DNA fits TRBJ2-1 better; the J call may be wrong. The CDR3 is 15 residues long. Germline V CDR1 and CDR2: MNHNS, SASEGT. This chain's CDR3 is CASSMSGDAKNIQFF. CDR3 nucleotide sequence: TGTGCCAGCAGTATGAGCGGGGATGCCAAAAACATTCAGTTCTTC.

V usage is TRBV6-1 and J usage is TRBJ2-4; D is uncertain. TRBJ2-5 matches the DNA end more closely, so the J call is doubtful. Germline V gives CDR1 MNHNS, CDR2 SASEGT. This CDR3 comprises 14 residues. The CDR3 sequence: CASSVSLYQETQYF. CDR3 in DNA: TGTGCCAGCAGTGTGTCACTTTACCAAGAGACCCAGTACTTC.

About this clonotype itself: It is likely a read error, because the conserved phenylalanine at the end of the CDR3 is missing. The chain joins TRBV7-2 to TRBJ2-1; 7 positions match TRBD2. The V gene end was trimmed by 5 bases and the J gene end by 5 bases; junction bases not matched to a gene: 3. The germline CDR1 and CDR2 sequences are SGHTA and FQGNSA. The CDR3 is 13 residues long. The CDR3 DNA reads as TGTGCCAGCAGCATGAGCGGGGACAATGAGCAGTTCCTC. Translating gives CASSMSGDNEQFL.

This clonotype is classed as medium-sized. CDR3 nucleotides: TGTGCCAGCAGTCTTAGCGGGGGGGCATCAGATACGCAGTATTTT. This codes for CASSLSGGASDTQYF. This chain uses TRBV6-1 with TRBJ2-3, with TRBD2 identical over 11 bases. V was clipped by 5 bases and J by 4 bases; unmatched bases: 5. Germline lookup yields CDR1 MNHNS and CDR2 SASEGT. CDR3 size: 15 residues.

This clonotype has just a few counts. The chain couples TRBV6-1 to TRBJ2-1, with D possibly being TRBD2 (5 bases). V lost 6 bases to trimming and J lost 10 bases, with 16 bases between them. CDR1 is MNHNS and CDR2 is SASEGT in the germline V gene. CDR3 length: 13 residues. The DNA for the CDR3 is TGTGCCAGCAGAGTGCCCTACACGGGGGAGCAGTTCTTC. Residues: CASRVPYTGEQFF.

The chain couples TRBV4-3 to TRBJ2-5; 7 bases are a match to TRBD1. The tail of the sequence fits TRBJ2-7 better, so the J call may be wrong. Looked up from germline, CDR1 is LGHNA and CDR2 is YSLEER. CDR3 length equals 14 residues. This chain's CDR3 is CASSRVATGDEQYF. DNA of the CDR3: TGCGCCAGCAGCCGCGTTGCAACAGGGGACGAGCAGTACTTC.

The chain has TRBV6-1 and TRBJ2-5; no clear D. The J call may be wrong; the DNA end is better matched by TRBJ2-1. The germline gives CDR1 MNHNS, CDR2 SASEGT. The CDR3 loop spans 14 amino acids. In DNA form, the CDR3 reads TGTGCCAGCAGTCCCCGCAGTCCTCCCTGCGAGCAGTTCTTC. Protein sequence: CASSPRSPPCEQFF.

This clonotype was seen at least ten times. CDR3 residues: CASSSGTAAYEQYF. The CDR3 bases are TGTGCCAGCAGTAGCGGGACAGCAGCCTACGAGCAGTACTTC. The chain combines TRBV6-1 with TRBJ2-1, with D perhaps matching TRBD1 or TRBD2 (7 bases each). The DNA end is a closer match to TRBJ2-7, so the J assignment may be wrong. The CDR3 spans 14 residues. The germline CDR1 and CDR2 sequences are MNHNS and SASEGT.

J is TRBJ2-1 and V is TRBV6-1; D not resolved. TRBJ2-7 explains the end of the DNA better; the J call may be wrong. The CDR3 consists of 14 residues. Germline V gene lookup returns CDR1 MNHNS and CDR2 SASEGT. The CDR3 here is CASSPRRNYNEQYF. CDR3 in DNA: TGTGCCAGCAGTCCTCGCCGAAACTACAATGAGCAGTACTTC.

The chain has TRBV12-3 or TRBV12-4 and TRBJ2-5; D uncertain. The CDR3 has 17 amino acids. V gave up 0 bases and J gave up 4 bases, with 18 bases separating them. CDR3 residues: CASSLALGYGRRETQYF. CDR3 nucleotides: TGTGCCAGCAGTTTAGCGCTGGGTTACGGGCGTCGAGAGACCCAGTACTTC.

The genes are TRBV6-6 and TRBJ2-2; 9 bases agree with TRBD2. J lost 5 bases, V lost 6 bases, and 7 bases had no gene match. The germline gives CDR1 MNHNY, CDR2 SVGAGI (reference sequence). The CDR3 totals 15 residues. The CDR3 sequence is CASSLAGVGTGELFF. In DNA, the CDR3 is TGTGCCAGCAGCTTAGCGGGAGTAGGAACCGGGGAGCTGTTTTTT.

This clonotype has a count of ten or more. The gene calls are TRBV7-8 and TRBJ2-1; TRBD1 might be the D (5 bases). Trimming pared 0 bases from V and 10 bases from J, leaving 16 bases between. This CDR3 has 15 residues. Per the germline V gene, CDR1 is SGHVS and CDR2 is FQNEAQ. CDR3 protein: CASSLAPTGTYEQFF. CDR3 DNA: TGTGCCAGCAGCTTAGCTCCCACAGGTACCTACGAGCAGTTCTTC.

J is TRBJ2-7 and V is TRBV7-2; D gene ambiguous. CDR3 size: 14 residues. Trimming removed 4 bases at V and 3 bases at J, with 13 bases between. Germline values: CDR1 SGHTA, CDR2 FQGNSA. CDR3 sequence: CASSSRTFVYEQYF. CDR3 DNA sequence: TGTGCCAGCAGCTCCAGAACATTCGTCTACGAGCAGTACTTC. Based on the CDR3 plus reference TRBV7-2 and TRBJ2-7, the full variable domain is GAGVSQSPSNKVTEKGKDVELRCDPISGHTALYWYRQSLGQGLEFLIYFQGNSAPDKSGLPSDRFSAERTGGSVSTLTIQRTQQEDSAVYLCASSSRTFVYEQYFGPGTRLTVT.

This clonotype has a handful of counts. The V gene is TRBV6-1, the J gene TRBJ2-1; 7 nucleotides match TRBD1. The DNA matches TRBJ2-7 better at its end, which makes the J call doubtful. The CDR3 spans 12 residues. Germline assignment: CDR1 MNHNS and CDR2 SASEGT. The CDR3 here is CASSRPGGEQYF. The CDR3 DNA follows: TGTGCCAGCAGTCGTCCAGGGGGCGAGCAGTACTTC.

In its sample, this clonotype is medium-sized. The V call is TRBV6-1, the J call TRBJ2-1, with D possibly matching TRBD2 (5 bases). The better agreement between TRBJ2-7 and the DNA end casts doubt on the J call. The CDR3 extends over 12 amino acids. Germline lookup yields CDR1 MNHNS and CDR2 SASEGT. The CDR3 bases are TGTGCCACATCCCCCGGAGGCTACGAGCAGTACTTC. Protein product: CATSPGGYEQYF.